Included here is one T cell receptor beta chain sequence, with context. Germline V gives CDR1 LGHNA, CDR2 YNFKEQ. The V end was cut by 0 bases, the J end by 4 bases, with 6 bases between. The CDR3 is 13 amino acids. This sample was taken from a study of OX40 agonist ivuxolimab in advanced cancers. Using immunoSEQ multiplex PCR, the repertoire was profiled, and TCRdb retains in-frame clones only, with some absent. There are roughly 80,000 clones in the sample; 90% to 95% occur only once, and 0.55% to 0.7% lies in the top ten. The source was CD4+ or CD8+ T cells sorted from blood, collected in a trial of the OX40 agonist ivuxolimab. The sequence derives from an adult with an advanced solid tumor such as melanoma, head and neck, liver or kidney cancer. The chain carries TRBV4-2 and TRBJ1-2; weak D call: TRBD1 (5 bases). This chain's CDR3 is CASSQEGGYGYTF. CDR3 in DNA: TGTGCCAGCAGCCAAGAGGGGGGCTATGGCTACACCTTC.